This TCR beta chain was obtained from a study of blood T cell repertoires in COVID-19. Looking at the study overall: COVID-19 samples collected from the United States, Italy and Spain covered acute and convalescent phases. T cells, B-cell-depleted T cells, or PBMCs provided the cDNA or gDNA that served as material.

Original handling: Amplified reference gene primers provided the basis for estimating nucleated cell counts. Some clones are missing from TCRdb's copy, which holds only in-frame ones; the method was immunoSEQ multiplex PCR. That table gives V, J and clone size, and the DNA gave D and trimming. The sample shows about 11,000 clones, around 90% of them seen only once. The CDR3 has 14 residues. The V gene lost 3 bases and the J gene lost 5 bases, with 16 bases spanning the gap. Germline V gives CDR1 GTSNPN, CDR2 SVGIG (reference sequence). This clonotype was obtained from a human donor in a cohort sampled during active COVID-19. V and J are TRBV30 and TRBJ1-1, with D hard to call. The material sequenced was peripheral blood. CDR3 DNA: TGTGCCTGGAGACCCCACCACGGGAGAACTGAAGCTTTCTTT. It is translated as CAWRPHHGRTEAFF.